This is a list of T cell receptor beta chains from one sample in a study of type 1 and type 2 diabetes patients. MiXCR was run by TCRdb on the multiplex PCR reads, yielding one entry per CDR3 protein. The sample holds under 300,000 distinct CDR3 sequences; more than 40% are singletons and the top ten take around 15%. Sequenced: peripheral blood mononuclear cells (PBMCs). Receptors originate from a man younger than 35 with type 2 diabetes. The CDR3 runs from the conserved cysteine through the conserved F or W. The D gene is left open where the match is weak. Clone size is stated in some rows and not others, as once, few, many or a class when expanded.

clone size,D gene,V gene,J gene,CDR3 DNA,CDR3 protein
once,.,TRBV24-1,TRBJ1-1,TGTGCCACCAGTGATGCATGGAACACTGAAGCTTTCTTT,CATSDAWNTEAFF
.,.,TRBV28,TRBJ2-1,TGTGCCAGCAGATTACGGTTAGCTTCCTACAATGAGCAGTTCTTC,CASRLRLASYNEQFF
.,TRBD2,TRBV7-2,TRBJ2-2,TGTGCCAGCAGCCCCACCCTGGGGGGGGGGGTCGGTGAGCTGTTTTTT,CASSPTLGGGVGELFF
.,.,TRBV7-6,TRBJ2-1,TGTGCCAGCAGCTTAGTCTTAACAGGGAATGAGCAGTTCTTC,CASSLVLTGNEQFF
.,.,TRBV20-1,TRBJ1-2,TGCAGTGCTAGAGTCGACCGGGACGGCAGGCCATCAGCCTATGGCTACACCTTC,CSARVDRDGRPSAYGYTF
.,TRBD1,TRBV20-1,TRBJ2-4,TGCAGTGCTAGACCAGACAGGGCGTTAGCCAAAAACATTCAGTACTTC,CSARPDRALAKNIQYF
.,TRBD1,TRBV19,TRBJ1-6,TGTGCCAGTATACAGGGGGCGCAGAGTAATTCACCCCTCCACTTT,CASIQGAQSNSPLHF
.,.,TRBV20-1,TRBJ1-5,TGCAGTGCTAGGAACAGGGTTAATCAGCCCCAGCATTTT,CSARNRVNQPQHF
few,.,TRBV20-1,TRBJ1-2,TGCAGTGCCACCCGGGGTGAACTAGGGTGGGTCACCTTC,CSATRGELGWVTF
.,.,TRBV11-2,TRBJ1-1,TGTGCCAGCGCTAGGGGTCATGAGGCTGAAGCTTTCTTT,CASARGHEAEAFF
.,TRBD1,TRBV10-3,TRBJ1-1,TGTGCCAGCAGCAGGTCACTGGACAGGGGGGGTGAAGCTTTCTTT,CASSRSLDRGGEAFF
.,.,TRBV6-5,TRBJ2-1,TGTGCCAGCATTTCGTCCACAGCTCAATCCTACAATGAGCAGTTCTTC,CASISSTAQSYNEQFF
.,.,TRBV19,TRBJ2-1,TGTGTCAGTATGGTGGTGCCCGGTTCCTCTGAGCAGTTCTTC,CVSMVVPGSSEQFF
.,.,TRBV4-1,TRBJ2-5,TGCGCCAGCAGCCAAGACGGAGGGGGCGCGGAGACCCAGTACTTC,CASSQDGGGAETQYF
few,.,TRBV15,TRBJ2-2,TGTGCCACCAGTCAAGAGAGGAAGAGGTGGTGGGCCGGGGAGCTGTTTTTT,CATSQERKRWWAGELFF
.,TRBD1,TRBV6-1,TRBJ1-2,TGTGCCAGCAGCCCCAAAATGACAGGGAGTAATGGCTACACCTTC,CASSPKMTGSNGYTF
.,TRBD2,TRBV19,TRBJ2-1,TGTGCCAGTAGTATACCCCCGGGAGGGCCGGAGCAGCAGTTCTTC,CASSIPPGGPEQQFF
once,.,TRBV20-1,TRBJ2-3,TGCAGTGCTATCCGCGAGCCAACAGATACGCAGTATTTT,CSAIREPTDTQYF
.,TRBD1,TRBV9,TRBJ2-7,TGTGCCAGCAGCGCCAATGTTGGGACAGGGGCCTACGAGCAGTACTTC,CASSANVGTGAYEQYF
.,TRBD1,TRBV2,TRBJ1-6,TGTGCCAGCAGTGAAGCCGGGTTCGGGACAGGGACGCTTAATTCACCCCTCCACTTT,CASSEAGFGTGTLNSPLHF
.,TRBD1,TRBV6-6,TRBJ1-1,TGTGCCAGCAGTCCCACGGGACAGCCGAACACTGAAGCTTTCTTT,CASSPTGQPNTEAFF
.,.,TRBV25-1,TRBJ1-5,TGTGCCAGTAGTATAGACCCGGGACAGCCCCAGCATTTT,CASSIDPGQPQHF
.,.,TRBV25-1,TRBJ2-2,TGTGCCAGCAGTGATCTCATCAGGGAGCTGTTTTTT,CASSDLIRELFF
few,TRBD1,TRBV4-1,TRBJ2-7,TGCGCCAGCAGCCACTCTGGACAGGTCGGCGACGAGCAGTACTTC,CASSHSGQVGDEQYF
.,TRBD1,TRBV9,TRBJ1-2,TGTGCCAGCAGCCGACAGGGAGCTAACTATGGCTACACCTTC,CASSRQGANYGYTF
.,TRBD1,TRBV6-5,TRBJ1-1,TGTGCCAGCAGTGAGAGGGACAGGTTGAACACTGAAGCTTTCTTT,CASSERDRLNTEAFF
.,.,TRBV29-1,TRBJ1-1,TGCAGCGTGTGCCCGGGCCAAAGGGTTATAAACACTGAAGCTTTCTTT,CSVCPGQRVINTEAFF
few,.,TRBV20-1,TRBJ2-2,TGCAGTGCGATAGGGGTCGGGGAGCTGTTTTTT,CSAIGVGELFF
few,.,TRBV7-2,TRBJ2-7,TGTGCCAGCAGCTTAGCGCCTGCGGGCACCTACGAGCAGTACTTC,CASSLAPAGTYEQYF
.,TRBD2,TRBV9,TRBJ2-7,TGTGCCAGCAGCGTTAGCGGGGTAGAGCAGTACTTC,CASSVSGVEQYF
many,.,TRBV2,TRBJ2-5,TGTGCCAGCCAGGACGACGGGGAGACCCAGTACTTC,CASQDDGETQYF
many,.,TRBV15,TRBJ1-1,TGTGCCACCAGCAGAGAAGGGGCGAGGACTGAAGCTTTCTTT,CATSREGARTEAFF
.,.,TRBV4-1,TRBJ1-1,TGCGCCAGCAGCCGCCTTCGACACACTGAAGCTTTCTTT,CASSRLRHTEAFF
.,.,TRBV20-1,TRBJ2-3,TGCAGTGCTTTACTTTTCCGCTCGGAAAATACGCAGTATTTT,CSALLFRSENTQYF
few,TRBD2,TRBV2,TRBJ2-4,TGTGCCAGCAGGCGGGAGATCAGTGCCAAAAACATTCAGTACTTC,CASRREISAKNIQYF
.,.,TRBV24-1,TRBJ2-3,TGTGCCACCAGTGATCCCGGGACGAGCGCAGATACGCAGTATTTT,CATSDPGTSADTQYF
.,.,TRBV4-1,TRBJ1-2,TGCGCCAGCAGCCAAGGGCAGTCCCCTTTCTATGGCTACACCTTC,CASSQGQSPFYGYTF
.,.,TRBV6-5,TRBJ1-1,TGTGCCAGCAGTTCGGACTGGAGCACTGAAGCTTTCTTT,CASSSDWSTEAFF
.,.,TRBV20-1,TRBJ1-6,TGCAGTGCTAGGGCGGTGAATTCACCCCTCCACTTT,CSARAVNSPLHF
.,.,TRBV28,TRBJ1-1,TGTGCCAGCAGAACAGACAGGAACACTGAAGCTTTCTTT,CASRTDRNTEAFF
many,.,TRBV7-3,TRBJ2-6,TGTGCCAGCAGCTCCCAGGTGGCTGGGGCCAACGTCCTGACTTTC,CASSSQVAGANVLTF
.,TRBD1,TRBV4-2,TRBJ2-7,TGTGCCAGCAGCCAAGATGTGTACGGGACAGGGTACTACGAGCAGTACTTC,CASSQDVYGTGYYEQYF
.,TRBD2,TRBV6-6,TRBJ2-3,TGTGCCAGCAGGGTCTTCGCGGGGGGCACAGATACGCAGTATTTT,CASRVFAGGTDTQYF
many,.,TRBV7-2,TRBJ1-2,TGTGCCAGCAGCTTAGGGCATCCTGGGAATGGCTACACCTTC,CASSLGHPGNGYTF
few,TRBD2,TRBV6-6,TRBJ2-5,TGTGCCACCGGGACTAGCCGTGAGACCCAGTACTTC,CATGTSRETQYF
.,.,TRBV7-3,TRBJ2-7,TGTGCCAGCAGCTTACAGGGAGGTAGCGTAGACGAGCAGTACTTC,CASSLQGGSVDEQYF
once,.,TRBV30,TRBJ1-2,TGTGCCTGGAGTCGTTTTAGGGAAGGCTACACCTTC,CAWSRFREGYTF
.,.,TRBV7-2,TRBJ1-5,TGTGCCAGCAGCTTAGGTATGGGGTCGGTCAATCAGCCCCAGCATTTT,CASSLGMGSVNQPQHF
few,.,TRBV10-2,TRBJ1-2,TGCGCCACTAAAAAGGAGAGGGTGGATGGCTACACCTTC,CATKKERVDGYTF
few,TRBD1,TRBV24-1,TRBJ2-2,TGTGCCACCAGTGGCTACCCGGGACAGTCCACCGGGGAGCTGTTTTTT,CATSGYPGQSTGELFF
.,.,TRBV20-1,TRBJ2-7,TGCAGTGCTTGGACTTCCCCAAGCGACGAGCAGTACTTC,CSAWTSPSDEQYF
.,.,TRBV2,TRBJ1-1,TGTGCCAGCAGTGCTCCTGGGGAGGACACTAAAGCTTTCTTT,CASSAPGEDTKAFF
.,.,TRBV7-2,TRBJ2-7,TGTGCCAGCAGCTTCGGGGGGCCCAACTACGAGCAGTACTTC,CASSFGGPNYEQYF